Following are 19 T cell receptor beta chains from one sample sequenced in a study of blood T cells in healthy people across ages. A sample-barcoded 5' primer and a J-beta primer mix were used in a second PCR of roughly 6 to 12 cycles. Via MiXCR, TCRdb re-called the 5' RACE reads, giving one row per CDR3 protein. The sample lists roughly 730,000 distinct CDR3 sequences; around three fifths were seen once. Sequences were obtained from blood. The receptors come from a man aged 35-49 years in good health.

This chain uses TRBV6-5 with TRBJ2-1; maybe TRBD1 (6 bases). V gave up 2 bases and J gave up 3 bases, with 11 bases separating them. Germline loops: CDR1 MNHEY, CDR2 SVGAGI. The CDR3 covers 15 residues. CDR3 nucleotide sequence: TGTGCCAGCAGTTACGATGAAGGGGGCTACAATGAGCAGTTCTTC. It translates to CASSYDEGGYNEQFF.

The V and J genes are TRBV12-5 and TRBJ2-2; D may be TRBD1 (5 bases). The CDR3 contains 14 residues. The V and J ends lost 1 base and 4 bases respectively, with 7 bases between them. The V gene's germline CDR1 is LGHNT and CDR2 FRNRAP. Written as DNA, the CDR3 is TGTGCTAGTGGTTTGGACAGGTCCACCGGGGAGCTGTTTTTT. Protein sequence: CASGLDRSTGELFF.

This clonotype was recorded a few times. CDR3 in amino acids: CATSRDLMVNQPQHF. For the CDR3, the DNA is TGTGCCACCAGCAGAGATCTTATGGTCAATCAGCCCCAGCATTTT. The chain couples TRBV15 to TRBJ1-5, with unresolved D. Trimming pared 0 bases from V and 3 bases from J, leaving 9 bases between. From germline, CDR1 is LNHNV and CDR2 YYDKDF (reference sequence). This CDR3 spans 15 amino acids.

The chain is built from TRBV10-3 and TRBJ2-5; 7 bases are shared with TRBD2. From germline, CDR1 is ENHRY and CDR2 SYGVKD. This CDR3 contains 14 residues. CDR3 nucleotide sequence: TGTTGTTCTCGGGGAGGGATCGATGGAGAGACCCAGTACTTC. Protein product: CCSRGGIDGETQYF.

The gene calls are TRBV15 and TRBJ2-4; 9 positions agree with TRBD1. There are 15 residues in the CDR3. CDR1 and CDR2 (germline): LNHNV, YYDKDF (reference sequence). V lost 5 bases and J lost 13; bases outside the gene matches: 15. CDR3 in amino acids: CATSPRGTGRPIQYF. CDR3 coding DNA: TGTGCCACCAGCCCCCGAGGGACAGGGCGCCCCATCCAGTACTTC.

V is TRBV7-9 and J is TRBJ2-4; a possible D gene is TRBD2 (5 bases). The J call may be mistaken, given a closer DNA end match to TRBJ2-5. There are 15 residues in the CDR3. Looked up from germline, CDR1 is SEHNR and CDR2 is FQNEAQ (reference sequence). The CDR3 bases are TGTGCCAGCAGCTTAGGAGTAACCCGAGGGGAGACCCAGTACTTC. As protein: CASSLGVTRGETQYF.

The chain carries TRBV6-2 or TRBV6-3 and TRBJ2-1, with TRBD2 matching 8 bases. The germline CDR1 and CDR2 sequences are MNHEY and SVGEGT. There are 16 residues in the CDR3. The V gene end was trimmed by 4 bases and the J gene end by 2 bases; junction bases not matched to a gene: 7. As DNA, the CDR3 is TGTGCCAGCAGTTCCCCGGGGCGGGGGGCCTACAATGAGCAGTTCTTC. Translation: CASSSPGRGAYNEQFF.

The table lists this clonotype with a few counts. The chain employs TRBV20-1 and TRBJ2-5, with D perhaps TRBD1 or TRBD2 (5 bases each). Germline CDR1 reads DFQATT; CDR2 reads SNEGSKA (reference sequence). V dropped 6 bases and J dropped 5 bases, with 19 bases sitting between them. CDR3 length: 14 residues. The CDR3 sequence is CSAVGQGTGETQYF. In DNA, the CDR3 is TGCAGTGCCGTCGGGCAGGGAACGGGGGAGACCCAGTACTTC.

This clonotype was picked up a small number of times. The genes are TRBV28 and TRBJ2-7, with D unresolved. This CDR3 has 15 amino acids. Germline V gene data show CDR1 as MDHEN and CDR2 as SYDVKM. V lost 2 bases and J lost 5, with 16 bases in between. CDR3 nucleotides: TGTGCCAGCAGTTTAACAGAAGTACTACTTAACGAGCAGTACTTC. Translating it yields CASSLTEVLLNEQYF.

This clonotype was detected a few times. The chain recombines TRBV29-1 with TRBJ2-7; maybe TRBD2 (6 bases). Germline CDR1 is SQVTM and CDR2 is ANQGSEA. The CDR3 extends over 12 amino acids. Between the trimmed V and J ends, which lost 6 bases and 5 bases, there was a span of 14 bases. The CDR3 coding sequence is TGCAGCGTGGTGGGACTGCCCGACGAGCAGTACTTC. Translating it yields CSVVGLPDEQYF.

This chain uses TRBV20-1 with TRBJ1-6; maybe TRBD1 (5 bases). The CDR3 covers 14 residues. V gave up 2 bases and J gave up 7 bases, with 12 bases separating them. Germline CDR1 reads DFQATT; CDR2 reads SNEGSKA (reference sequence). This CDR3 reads CSARTTAVNSPLHF. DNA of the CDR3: TGCAGTGCTAGAACGACAGCGGTCAATTCACCCCTCCACTTT.

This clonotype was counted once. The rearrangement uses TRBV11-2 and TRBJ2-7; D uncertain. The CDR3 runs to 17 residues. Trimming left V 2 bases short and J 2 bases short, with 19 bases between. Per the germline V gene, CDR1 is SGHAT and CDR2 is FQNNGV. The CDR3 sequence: CASSLFVEVGITYEQYF. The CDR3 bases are TGTGCCAGCAGCTTATTCGTAGAGGTAGGGATCACCTACGAGCAGTACTTC.

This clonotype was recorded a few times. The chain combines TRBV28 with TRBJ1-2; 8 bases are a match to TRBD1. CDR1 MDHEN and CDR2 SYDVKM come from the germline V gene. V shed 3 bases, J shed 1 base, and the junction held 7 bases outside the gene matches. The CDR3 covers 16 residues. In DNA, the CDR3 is TGTGCCAGCAGTTTTTCGGGGACAGGCCGTAACTATGGCTACACCTTC. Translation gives CASSFSGTGRNYGYTF.

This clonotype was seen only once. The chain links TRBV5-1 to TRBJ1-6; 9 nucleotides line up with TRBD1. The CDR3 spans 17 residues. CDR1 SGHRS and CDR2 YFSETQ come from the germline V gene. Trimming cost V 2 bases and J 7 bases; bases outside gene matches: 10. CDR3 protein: CASSFTGQGFGNSPLHF. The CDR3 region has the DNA TGCGCCAGCAGCTTTACGGGACAGGGTTTTGGCAATTCACCCCTCCACTTT.

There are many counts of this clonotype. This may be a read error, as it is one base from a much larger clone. The CDR3 DNA reads TGTGCCAGCAGTCAAGGGACAGGGGAATGGAATGAGCAGTACTTC. It translates to CASSQGTGEWNEQYF. The chain couples TRBV28 to TRBJ2-5; 10 bases line up with TRBD1. V was clipped by 5 bases and J by 11 bases; unmatched bases: 14. The CDR3 has 15 residues. Germline CDR1 and CDR2: MDHEN and SYDVKM.

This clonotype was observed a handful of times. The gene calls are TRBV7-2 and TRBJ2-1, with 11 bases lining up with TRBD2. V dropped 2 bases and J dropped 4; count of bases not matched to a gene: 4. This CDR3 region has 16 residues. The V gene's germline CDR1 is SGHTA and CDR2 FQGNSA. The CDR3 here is CASSLHSGGGYNEQFF. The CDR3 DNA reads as TGTGCCAGCAGCTTACATAGCGGGGGGGGGTACAATGAGCAGTTCTTC.

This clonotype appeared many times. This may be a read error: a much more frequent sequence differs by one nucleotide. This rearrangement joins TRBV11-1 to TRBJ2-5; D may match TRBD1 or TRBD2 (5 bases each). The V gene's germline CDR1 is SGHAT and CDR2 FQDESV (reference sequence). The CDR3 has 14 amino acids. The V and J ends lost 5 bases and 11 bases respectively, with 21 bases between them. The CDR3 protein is CASSLLGAGVEQYF. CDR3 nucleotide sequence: TGTGCCAGCAGCCTGCTAGGGGCCGGGGTTGAGCAGTACTTC. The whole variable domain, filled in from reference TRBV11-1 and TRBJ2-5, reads EAEVAQSPRYKITEKSQAVAFWCDPISGHATLYWYRQILGQGPELLVQFQDESVVDDSQLPKDRFSAERLKGVDSTLKIQPAELGDSAMYLCASSLLGAGVEQYFGPGTRLLVL.

For the CDR3, the DNA is TGTGCCAGCAGTTTTAGCGGGATTTCCTACAATGAGCAGTTCTTC. It specifies CASSFSGISYNEQFF. The chain joins TRBV27 to TRBJ2-1, with 8 bases aligning to TRBD2. V was pared by 3 bases and J by 1 base, with 2 bases of the junction left unmatched. The CDR3 sequence is 15 residues long. From germline, CDR1 is MNHEY and CDR2 SMNVEV (reference sequence).

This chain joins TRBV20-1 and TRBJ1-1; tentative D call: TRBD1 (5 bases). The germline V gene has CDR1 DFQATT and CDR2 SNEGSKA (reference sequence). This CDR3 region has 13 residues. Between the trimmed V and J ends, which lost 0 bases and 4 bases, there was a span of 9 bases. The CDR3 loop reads CSARDGGSTEAFF. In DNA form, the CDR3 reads TGCAGTGCTAGAGATGGGGGTTCCACTGAAGCTTTCTTT.